These 10 T cell receptor beta chains originate from one sample sequenced in a study of Graves' ophthalmopathy and Graves' hyperthyroidism. RNA transcripts served as template for amplifying TCR beta CDR3 sequences. The library came from an HTBI-primed first-round RT-PCR and a second-round multiplex PCR. TCRdb ran MiXCR on the multiplex PCR reads and lists one entry per CDR3 protein. Of 600,000 to 950,000 distinct CDR3 sequences in the sample, 40% were seen once. The source material was peripheral blood. The receptor source for this set is an adult man with Graves' ophthalmopathy.

The chain joins TRBV7-9 to TRBJ2-2; 13 bases are shared with TRBD2. CDR3 length: 18 residues. Per the germline V gene, CDR1 is SEHNR and CDR2 is FQNEAQ (reference sequence). The J segment lost 0 bases and the V segment lost 5 bases, leaving 6 bases of the junction unmatched. The DNA for the CDR3 is TGTGCCAGCAGCCAAGTCGGGACTAGCGGGACGAACACCGGGGAGCTGTTTTTT. It specifies CASSQVGTSGTNTGELFF.

V usage is TRBV2 and J usage is TRBJ2-5, with 8 bases matching TRBD1. The CDR3 spans 14 residues. The V gene's germline CDR1 is SNHLY and CDR2 FYNNEI. J lost 5 bases, V lost 5 bases, and 7 bases had no gene match. CDR3 nucleotides: TGTGCCAGCAGTAGTCAGGGGGCGGTGGAGACCCAGTACTTC. This codes for CASSSQGAVETQYF.

This clonotype was recorded many times. The V call is TRBV10-3, the J call TRBJ1-6; the D gene is possibly TRBD1 (6 bases). The CDR3 runs to 13 residues. Germline-derived CDR1 and CDR2 are ENHRY and SYGVKD. V gave up 5 bases and J gave up 5 bases, with 7 bases separating them. The CDR3 bases are TGTGCCATCAGTCGGACAGATAATTCACCCCTCCACTTT. Its protein product is CAISRTDNSPLHF.

The rearrangement uses TRBV10-3 and TRBJ2-5; weak D call: TRBD1 (7 bases). There are 16 residues in the CDR3. V was trimmed by 6 bases and J by 5 bases, leaving 22 bases between them. Germline V gives CDR1 ENHRY, CDR2 SYGVKD. The CDR3 sequence: CAIRPPRQGGGETQYF. The CDR3, as DNA: TGTGCCATCAGACCCCCCCGACAGGGTGGAGGGGAGACCCAGTACTTC.

A single count supports this clonotype. This chain connects TRBV20-1 to TRBJ2-6, with 7 bases lining up with TRBD1. Trimming took 3 bases from V and 0 from J; bases not matched to a gene: 8. This CDR3 spans 17 amino acids. Germline V gene sequence: CDR1 DFQATT, CDR2 SNEGSKA (reference sequence). As DNA, the CDR3 is TGCAGTGCTAGCCTTGGACAGGATAACTCTGGGGCCAACGTCCTGACTTTC. Translated: CSASLGQDNSGANVLTF.

Remarks on this clonotype: Given the absence of the conserved phenylalanine or tryptophan at the CDR3 end, a read error is likely. The V and J genes are TRBV10-3 and TRBJ2-7; D is possibly TRBD2 (6 bases). V lost 2 bases and J 7 bases, leaving 15 bases between the germline ends. The CDR3 is made up of 14 amino acids. Germline assignment: CDR1 ENHRY and CDR2 SYGVKD. The CDR3 DNA sequence: TGTGCCATCAGTGAGGCCGATGGAGGGCGGGAGCAGTACCTC. Protein sequence: CAISEADGGREQYL.

In this sample, this clonotype turned up many times. J is TRBJ1-2 and V is TRBV6-6; 7 nucleotides align to TRBD1. Germline CDR1 and CDR2: MNHNY and SVGAGI (reference sequence). V shed 0 bases, J shed 0 bases, and the junction held 1 base outside the gene matches. The CDR3 contains 15 residues. Here the CDR3 DNA reads TGTGCCAGCAGTTACTCTGGGACAGCTAACTATGGCTACACCTTC. Protein sequence: CASSYSGTANYGYTF.

The chain links TRBV25-1 to TRBJ2-2, with D hard to call. Per germline, CDR1 MGHDK and CDR2 SYGVNS. The CDR3 loop spans 12 amino acids. The V end lost 7 bases, the J end lost 5 bases, and 8 bases lay between the germline ends. CDR3 in DNA: TGTGCCAGCACCTATGGGACCGGGGAGCTGTTTTTT. Translated, it gives CASTYGTGELFF. Together with reference TRBV25-1 and TRBJ2-2, the CDR3 gives the full variable domain: EADIYQTPRYLVIGTGKKITLECSQTMGHDKMYWYQQDPGMELHLIHYSYGVNSTEKGDLSSESTVSRIRTEHFPLTLESARPSHTSQYLCASTYGTGELFFGEGSRLTVL.

This clonotype was found a few times. The genes are TRBV24-1 and TRBJ1-5, with 8 bases identical to TRBD1. Looked up from germline, CDR1 is KGHDR and CDR2 is SFDVKD. The length of the CDR3 is 14 residues. Trimming took 11 bases from V and 4 from J; bases not matched to a gene: 9. CDR3 DNA sequence: TGTGCCAGCAGCCAGGGACAGGCTAATCAGCCCCAGCATTTT. Translated: CASSQGQANQPQHF.

This clonotype occurred many times. CDR3 residues: CAMMNGDRSGELFF. The DNA for the CDR3 is TGTGCCATGATGAATGGGGATCGATCGGGGGAGCTGTTTTTT. J is TRBJ2-2 and V is TRBV10-3; D gene unclear. V lost 9 bases to trimming and J lost 8 bases, with 19 bases between them. The CDR3 runs 14 residues. Germline CDR1 is ENHRY and CDR2 is SYGVKD.